A single sample is the source of the 21 T cell receptor beta chains below, sequenced in a study of blood T cell repertoires in COVID-19. TCRdb keeps only in-frame clones here, not all; method: immunoSEQ multiplex PCR. The table shows about 310,000 clones, with roughly 85% occurring only once. What was sequenced was PBMCs or T cells enriched from blood (not recorded which). These receptors all stem from a woman in her twenties or thirties who had been exposed to COVID-19.

This clone was seen a few times. The chain has TRBV2 and TRBJ1-2, with TRBD1 as a possible D gene (6 bases). V gave up 6 bases and J gave up 1 base, with 12 bases separating them. CDR1 is SNHLY and CDR2 is FYNNEI in the germline V gene. This CDR3 is 14 amino acids long. The CDR3 is CASSPGGGNYGYTF. The CDR3 region has the DNA TGTGCCAGCAGCCCGGGAGGGGGTAACTATGGCTACACCTTC.

The chain links TRBV19 to TRBJ1-1; the D is unclear. V was clipped by 2 bases and J by 3 bases, with 7 bases between them. CDR3 size: 13 residues. Germline CDR1 is LNHDA and CDR2 is SQIVND (reference sequence). The CDR3 DNA reads TGTGCCAGTAGTATACGGGGTGACACTGAAGCTTTCTTT. Residues: CASSIRGDTEAFF.

CDR3 region: CASSQALRGSPQHF. CDR3 in DNA: TGCGCCAGCAGCCAAGCTTTAAGGGGGTCGCCCCAGCATTTT. V is TRBV4-3 and J is TRBJ1-5, with D possibly matching TRBD1 (6 bases). The CDR3 is 14 amino acids. The V gene's germline CDR1 is LGHNA and CDR2 YSLEER. V was trimmed by 1 base and J by 9 bases, leaving 13 bases between them.

The chain couples TRBV10-1 to TRBJ1-1; 10 bases align to TRBD1. V shed 7 bases, J shed 6 bases, and the junction held 8 bases outside the gene matches. CDR3 length equals 14 residues. The germline V gene encodes CDR1 WNHNN and CDR2 SYGVQD (reference sequence). CDR3 coding DNA: TGCGCCAGCATTATAATCGGACAGGGGGCTGAAGCTTTCTTT. Protein sequence: CASIIIGQGAEAFF.

This clone was seen a single time. The CDR3 reads CASSQWHQAETQYF. CDR3 coding DNA: TGTGCCAGCAGCCAATGGCACCAAGCGGAGACCCAGTACTTC. The chain is built from TRBV14 and TRBJ2-5; D is unclear. With 2 bases removed from V and 5 bases from J, the gap between germline ends came to 12 bases. Germline CDR1 SGHDN, CDR2 FVKESK. The CDR3 runs to 14 residues. The complete variable domain, with remaining parts taken from reference TRBV14 and TRBJ2-5, reads EAGVTQFPSHSVIEKGQTVTLRCDPISGHDNLYWYRRVMGKEIKFLLHFVKESKQDESGMPNNRFLAERTGGTYSTLKVQPAELEDSGVYFCASSQWHQAETQYFGPGTRLLVL.

The sample holds a few counts of this clone. The chain uses TRBV28 and TRBJ2-7, with D perhaps matching TRBD2 (7 bases). Per germline, CDR1 MDHEN and CDR2 SYDVKM. The V end lost 2 bases, the J end lost 1 base, and 9 bases lay between the germline ends. The CDR3 has 14 residues. The CDR3 DNA reads TGTGCCAGCAGTTTAGGGGGGGCTTCCTACGAGCAGTACTTC. Translating gives CASSLGGASYEQYF.

This chain joins TRBV30 and TRBJ1-5; D is unclear. The V gene's germline CDR1 is GTSNPN and CDR2 SVGIG (reference sequence). The CDR3 extends over 16 amino acids. The V gene lost 2 bases and the J gene lost 3 bases, with 17 bases spanning the gap. This chain's CDR3 is CAWSLSGSNLNQPQHF. The CDR3 coding sequence is TGTGCCTGGAGTCTTTCGGGATCCAATCTCAATCAGCCCCAGCATTTT.

In its sample, this clone was seen a few times. The rearrangement joins TRBV4-2 to TRBJ1-1; 7 nucleotides line up with TRBD1. Germline V CDR1 and CDR2: LGHNA, YNFKEQ. The V segment lost 4 bases and the J segment 4 bases; nucleotides outside the gene matches: 3. CDR3 size: 13 residues. The DNA for the CDR3 is TGTGCCAGCAGCCCAGGGACAGTCACTGAAGCTTTCTTT. Residues: CASSPGTVTEAFF.

The chain joins TRBV28 to TRBJ1-4; tentative D call: TRBD1 (6 bases). The V end was cut by 6 bases, the J end by 1 base, with 12 bases between. The germline V gene encodes CDR1 MDHEN and CDR2 SYDVKM. CDR3 size: 15 residues. The CDR3 region has the DNA TGTGCCAGCAGGCCGGGAGGGGGAACTAATGAAAAACTGTTTTTT. Encoded protein: CASRPGGGTNEKLFF.

This chain uses TRBV9 with TRBJ2-2; 7 bases are a match to TRBD1. This CDR3 has 15 residues. Unmatched junction bases numbered 4, after V lost 4 bases and J lost 1 base. Germline CDR1 is SGDLS and CDR2 is YYNGEE. CDR3 coding DNA: TGTGCCAGCAGCTGGGGACAGCAGAACACCGGGGAGCTGTTTTTT. Its protein is CASSWGQQNTGELFF.

The rearrangement links TRBV5-1 to TRBJ1-3, with a possible D match to TRBD1 (6 bases). V lost 4 bases, J lost 0 bases, and 17 bases lay in between. Germline V gene lookup returns CDR1 SGHRS and CDR2 YFSETQ. CDR3 length equals 17 residues. CDR3 sequence reads: CASSTSWDTSSGNTIYF. CDR3 nucleotide sequence: TGCGCCAGCAGCACATCCTGGGACACCAGCTCTGGAAACACCATATATTTT.

The count of this clone is one. The chain employs TRBV9 and TRBJ2-3; 8 bases are shared with TRBD2. The V and J ends lost 2 bases and 0 bases, in that order; junction bases with no gene match: 14. Looked up from germline, CDR1 is SGDLS and CDR2 is YYNGEE. This CDR3 is 19 amino acids long. The CDR3 nucleotides are TGTGCCAGCAGCGTCCTACCGGGGGGGACCCCTACAAGCACAGATACGCAGTATTTT. As protein: CASSVLPGGTPTSTDTQYF.

This chain connects TRBV12-3 or TRBV12-4 to TRBJ1-2, with 8 bases aligning to TRBD1. CDR3 length: 13 residues. Trimming removed 6 bases from V and 8 bases from J; junction bases left unmatched: 8. The CDR3 spells CASSYTGGSGYTF. DNA of the CDR3: TGTGCCAGCAGCTATACAGGGGGTTCCGGCTACACCTTC.

This chain links TRBV4-3 with TRBJ2-2; perhaps TRBD2 as D (5 bases). The V end was cut by 0 bases, the J end by 2 bases, with 13 bases between. From germline, CDR1 is LGHNA and CDR2 YSLEER. There are 17 residues in the CDR3. CDR3 loop: CASSQDRGVLNTGELFF. Here the CDR3 DNA reads TGCGCCAGCAGCCAAGATCGGGGAGTCCTAAACACCGGGGAGCTGTTTTTT.

The rearrangement joins TRBV5-5 to TRBJ2-1; a weak D match, TRBD2 (6 bases). Germline V gene lookup returns CDR1 SGHKS and CDR2 YYEKEE (reference sequence). CDR3 length: 15 amino acids. V shed 4 bases and J shed 8 bases, with 19 bases lying between them. In DNA form, the CDR3 reads TGTGCCAGCAGCGTAGGACTACTGGAAATACATGAGCAGTTCTTC. As protein: CASSVGLLEIHEQFF.

The CDR3 nucleotides read TGTGCCAGCAGCCAAAAACAGGGGGAGCACTACGAGCAGTACTTC. This encodes CASSQKQGEHYEQYF. V usage is TRBV3-1 (or the pseudogene TRBV3-2) and J usage is TRBJ2-7; 8 bases agree with TRBD1. From germline, CDR1 is LGHDT and CDR2 YNNKEL (reference sequence). CDR3 length equals 15 residues. V was clipped by 2 bases and J by 3 bases; unmatched bases: 6.

The chain uses TRBV6-5 and TRBJ2-1; 8 bases agree with TRBD1. V lost 2 bases and J lost 6; bases outside the gene matches: 6. There are 15 residues in the CDR3. In germline, CDR1 is MNHEY, CDR2 SVGAGI. The CDR3 loop reads CASSYATTGVNEQFF. The CDR3 bases are TGTGCCAGCAGTTACGCCACGACAGGGGTCAATGAGCAGTTCTTC.

This clone was seen a handful of times. Additional DNA sequences in this sample encode the identical CDR3. The rearrangement joins TRBV6-5 to TRBJ1-1; a weak D match, TRBD1 (6 bases). Germline CDR1 MNHEY, CDR2 SVGAGI. There are 14 residues in the CDR3. V lost 2 bases and J lost 1, with 8 bases in between. The CDR3 loop reads CASSYRGGNTEAFF. CDR3 bases: TGTGCCAGCAGTTACAGGGGGGGGAACACTGAAGCTTTCTTT.

This chain uses TRBV7-9 with TRBJ1-1; D is unclear. Germline V CDR1 and CDR2: SEHNR, FQNEAQ (reference sequence). The CDR3 length is 16 residues. Trimming pared 1 base from V and 0 bases from J, leaving 12 bases between. The CDR3 is CASSLGYPVMNTEAFF. For the CDR3, the DNA is TGTGCCAGCAGCTTAGGTTACCCAGTAATGAACACTGAAGCTTTCTTT.

On this clone: Within the sample, other DNA sequences also encode this same CDR3. The J gene is TRBJ1-3, the V gene TRBV7-2, with 8 bases matching TRBD1. Germline V gene lookup returns CDR1 SGHTA and CDR2 FQGNSA. V lost 4 bases and J lost 7; bases outside the gene matches: 6. This CDR3 is 14 amino acids long. CDR3 bases: TGTGCCAGCAGCTCGCAGGGGGCCGGTAACACCATATATTTT. Amino acids: CASSSQGAGNTIYF.

This rearrangement joins TRBV11-2 to TRBJ2-1, with D unresolved. Germline loops: CDR1 SGHAT, CDR2 FQNNGV. The ends were cut back, 7 bases at V and 5 bases at J, with 15 bases in the middle. The CDR3 is 14 residues long. Here the CDR3 reads CASTRSGKDNEQFF. CDR3 nucleotide sequence: TGTGCCAGCACCCGGTCGGGTAAGGACAATGAGCAGTTCTTC.